The 20 T cell receptor beta chains listed next were all sequenced from one sample in a study of blood T cell repertoires in COVID-19. Measured with immunoSEQ multiplex PCR; TCRdb has only the in-frame clones, and not every one. The data hold under 350,000 clones, with 65% to 90% observed a single time. The sample comprised PBMCs or T cells enriched from blood (not recorded which). The receptors stem from a woman aged 40 to 50 with acute COVID-19.

The V call is TRBV7-2, the J call TRBJ2-7, with D unresolved. The germline CDR1 and CDR2 sequences are SGHTA and FQGNSA. The ends were cut back, 6 bases at V and 0 bases at J, with 12 bases in the middle. This CDR3 has 14 amino acids. The CDR3 loop reads CASRSPRNSYEQYF. CDR3 sequence (DNA): TGTGCCAGCAGGTCTCCCAGGAACTCCTACGAGCAGTACTTC. The full variable domain, its missing parts supplied by reference TRBV7-2 and TRBJ2-7, is GAGVSQSPSNKVTEKGKDVELRCDPISGHTALYWYRQSLGQGLEFLIYFQGNSAPDKSGLPSDRFSAERTGGSVSTLTIQRTQQEDSAVYLCASRSPRNSYEQYFGPGTRLTVT.

The gene calls are TRBV6-1 and TRBJ2-3; 7 nucleotides agree with TRBD2. This CDR3 has 17 amino acids. Germline trimming cut 3 bases from V and 1 base from J; bases unmatched to any gene: 10. Germline V gene data show CDR1 as MNHNS and CDR2 as SASEGT. The CDR3 protein is CASSDRLTSARTDTQYF. The CDR3 bases are TGTGCCAGCAGTGACCGCCTCACTAGCGCACGCACAGATACGCAGTATTTT.

This chain connects TRBV4-2 to TRBJ1-2; tentatively, D is TRBD1 (6 bases). This CDR3 is 14 amino acids long. Trimming removed 4 bases at V and 5 bases at J, with 14 bases between. CDR1 is LGHNA, CDR2 YNFKEQ, per germline. The DNA for the CDR3 is TGTGCCAGCAGCCCAACAGGGCCTGGGTATGGCTACACCTTC. Translating gives CASSPTGPGYGYTF.

CDR3 nucleotide sequence: TGTGCCAGCAGCGCGAAAGGGGTGCACACTGAAGCTTTCTTT. It codes for CASSAKGVHTEAFF. This sequence joins TRBV9 and TRBJ1-1; D perhaps matches TRBD1 (5 bases). V lost 3 bases and J 3 bases, leaving 12 bases between the germline ends. This CDR3 contains 14 residues. Germline-derived CDR1 and CDR2 are SGDLS and YYNGEE.

Points on this clone: This may be a read error: a much more frequent sequence differs by one nucleotide. The gene calls are TRBV7-3 and TRBJ2-2; D is possibly TRBD1 (5 bases). Germline values: CDR1 SGHTA, CDR2 FQGTGA. The ends were cut back, 2 bases at V and 3 bases at J, with 7 bases in the middle. The CDR3 contains 14 residues. The CDR3 nucleotides are TGTGCCAGCAGCTTATCCAGGGACACCGGGGAGCTGTTTTTT. It encodes CASSLSRDTGELFF.

The chain is built from TRBV10-2 and TRBJ1-5; no reliable D call. The CDR3 sequence is 16 residues long. V was clipped by 3 bases and J by 4 bases, with 16 bases between them. CDR1 and CDR2 from the germline V gene are WSHSY and SAAADI. CDR3 DNA: TGCGCCAGCAGTGACTCAACCCTAAGTACGAATCAGCCCCAGCATTTT. This codes for CASSDSTLSTNQPQHF.

The gene calls are TRBV3-1 (or the pseudogene TRBV3-2) and TRBJ2-7, with 9 bases aligning to TRBD1. The CDR3 extends over 16 amino acids. CDR1 and CDR2 from the germline V gene are LGHDT and YNNKEL (reference sequence). Trimming removed 4 bases from V and 2 bases from J; junction bases left unmatched: 9. The CDR3 region is CASSRRVGQGPYEQYF. CDR3 in DNA: TGTGCCAGCAGCCGAAGGGTGGGACAGGGTCCCTACGAGCAGTACTTC.

In its sample, this clone was seen once. V and J are TRBV6-2 or TRBV6-3 and TRBJ1-2, with 9 bases fitting TRBD1. The germline V gene encodes CDR1 MNHEY and CDR2 SVGEGT. The CDR3 has 15 residues. V gave up 4 bases and J gave up 2 bases; unmatched junction bases: 5. CDR3 bases: TGTGCCAGCAGTTCGCCCGGGACAGGGAACTATGGCTACACCTTC. Its translation: CASSSPGTGNYGYTF.

The rearrangement joins TRBV19 to TRBJ1-2, with D uncertain. The CDR3 contains 14 residues. V lost 3 bases, J lost 4 bases, and 12 bases lay in between. The germline CDR1 and CDR2 sequences are LNHDA and SQIVND (reference sequence). DNA for the CDR3: TGTGCCAGTAGTATTAAAGGCGGCCCCTATGGCTACACCTTC. This gives the protein CASSIKGGPYGYTF.

This chain connects TRBV3-1 (or the pseudogene TRBV3-2) to TRBJ1-2, with TRBD1 identical over 8 bases. Trimming cost V 4 bases and J 5 bases; bases outside gene matches: 9. The CDR3 covers 15 residues. Per the germline V gene, CDR1 is LGHDT and CDR2 is YNNKEL (reference sequence). For the CDR3, the DNA is TGTGCCAGCAGCCTCCCGGGACAGGCTCGATATGGCTACACCTTC. Translating gives CASSLPGQARYGYTF.

The chain links TRBV28 to TRBJ1-2, with D perhaps TRBD1 (5 bases). The CDR3 covers 12 residues. In germline, CDR1 is MDHEN, CDR2 SYDVKM. Trimming stripped 7 bases from V and 8 bases from J, with 14 bases between. CDR3 region: CASNTRRGGYTF. The CDR3 nucleotides read TGTGCCAGCAACACCAGGAGGGGCGGCTACACCTTC.

The DNA of the CDR3 is TGTGCCATTACAGGGGGCGGCTATGGCTACACCTTC. It encodes CAITGGGYGYTF. The rearrangement uses TRBV10-3 and TRBJ1-2; 9 nucleotides match TRBD1. The V and J ends lost 9 bases and 4 bases, in that order; junction bases with no gene match: 3. The germline CDR1 and CDR2 sequences are ENHRY and SYGVKD. The CDR3 spans 12 residues.

The chain combines TRBV5-1 with TRBJ2-5; TRBD2 might be the D (5 bases). V lost 2 bases and J 2 bases, leaving 16 bases between the germline ends. The CDR3 runs to 16 residues. Germline V gives CDR1 SGHRS, CDR2 YFSETQ. This CDR3 is CASSFPGTNQQETQYF. CDR3 DNA sequence: TGCGCCAGCAGCTTCCCGGGAACTAACCAGCAAGAGACCCAGTACTTC.

The chain couples TRBV7-3 to TRBJ2-3; 7 nucleotides line up with TRBD1. The CDR3 runs 15 residues. J lost 4 bases, V lost 2 bases, and 6 bases had no gene match. CDR1 and CDR2 from the germline V gene are SGHTA and FQGTGA. CDR3 protein: CASSLLRGQADTQYF. The CDR3 DNA reads as TGTGCCAGCAGCTTACTGCGAGGACAGGCAGATACGCAGTATTTT.

This clone was observed a few times. The chain is built from TRBV13 and TRBJ1-3; 12 bases match TRBD1. CDR1 and CDR2 (germline): PRHDT, FYEKMQ (reference sequence). Trimming took 4 bases from V and 0 from J; bases not matched to a gene: 10. CDR3 length: 19 amino acids. The CDR3 loop is CASSSGTGGVLFSGNTIYF. For the CDR3, the DNA is TGTGCCAGCAGCTCTGGGACAGGGGGCGTCCTTTTCTCTGGAAACACCATATATTTT.

The chain combines TRBV6-2 or TRBV6-3 with TRBJ2-1, with 7 bases lining up with TRBD2. V trimming: 4 bases; J trimming: 0 bases; junction bases outside the gene matches: 9. Germline CDR1 and CDR2: MNHEY and SVGEGT. This CDR3 contains 17 residues. CDR3 sequence: CASSLGGAEFSYNEQFF. CDR3 sequence (DNA): TGTGCCAGCAGTTTGGGAGGGGCGGAGTTCTCCTACAATGAGCAGTTCTTC.

The rearrangement uses TRBV19 and TRBJ2-5; tentative D call: TRBD1 (6 bases). The CDR3 totals 14 residues. Germline V gene data show CDR1 as LNHDA and CDR2 as SQIVND (reference sequence). The V end lost 7 bases, the J end lost 2 bases, and 14 bases lay between the germline ends. Here the CDR3 DNA reads TGTGCCAGTAACGTGGGGACAACACAAGAGACCCAGTACTTC. Translating it yields CASNVGTTQETQYF. Supplemented by reference TRBV19 and TRBJ2-5, the full variable domain reads DGGITQSPKYLFRKEGQNVTLSCEQNLNHDAMYWYRQDPGQGLRLIYYSQIVNDFQKGDIAEGYSVSREKKESFPLTVTSAQKNPTAFYLCASNVGTTQETQYFGPGTRLLVL.

The sample holds one count of this clone. The CDR3 nucleotides read TGTGCCAGTAGTATTTTGACTAGCGTACCCAATGAGCAGTTCTTC. It specifies CASSILTSVPNEQFF. The chain has TRBV19 and TRBJ2-1; 8 bases fit TRBD2. Germline CDR1 reads LNHDA; CDR2 reads SQIVND (reference sequence). The CDR3 is 15 amino acids. J gave up 6 bases and V 3 bases, and 7 bases lay outside the gene matches.

The genes are TRBV9 and TRBJ2-5, with TRBD1 matching 7 bases. The J segment lost 3 bases and the V segment lost 2 bases, leaving 7 bases of the junction unmatched. From germline, CDR1 is SGDLS and CDR2 YYNGEE. There are 15 residues in the CDR3. The CDR3 here is CASSVSGTVKETQYF. CDR3 DNA sequence: TGTGCCAGCAGCGTGTCCGGGACAGTAAAAGAGACCCAGTACTTC.

This clone turned up a few times. This chain uses TRBV4-2 with TRBJ2-7; TRBD2 aligns across 8 bases. Germline V CDR1 and CDR2: LGHNA, YNFKEQ. Trimming removed 0 bases from V and 2 bases from J; junction bases left unmatched: 9. The CDR3 sequence is 17 residues long. The CDR3 nucleotides are TGTGCCAGCAGCCAAGACGCGCCAGCGGGAGTGACCTACGAGCAGTACTTC. Translated, it gives CASSQDAPAGVTYEQYF.